This T cell receptor (beta chain) comes out of a study of T cell responses to AZD1222 COVID-19 vaccine. Overall study: Second doses that came at about 4 or about 12 weeks were put together.

A word on this clone: Antigen unknown.

Unmatched junction bases numbered 11, after V lost 2 bases and J lost 5 bases. Germline V gives CDR1 MNHEY, CDR2 SMNVEV (reference sequence). CDR3 length: 16 residues. Measured with immunoSEQ multiplex PCR; TCRdb has only the in-frame clones, and not every one. This repertoire shows 100,000 to 150,000 clones, approximately 90% found once; its top ten account for roughly 1.5%. Study outcomes and limitations: Seropositive at baseline were only five or six AZD1222 recipients. Donors in the cohort were predominantly white British and more often female, and clonal diversity was possibly underestimated.

The chain carries TRBV27 and TRBJ1-1; TRBD1 agrees at 7 bases. This specimen was peripheral blood, taken on day 0 of AZD1222 vaccination. This TCR came from an adult in good health. For the CDR3, the DNA is TGTGCCAGCAGTTTAAGAGGGGGCGAGGTGGGAACTGAAGCTTTCTTT. As protein: CASSLRGGEVGTEAFF.